What follows are 21 T cell receptor beta chains derived from one specimen sequenced in a study of blood T cell repertoires in COVID-19. TCRdb's table, derived via immunoSEQ multiplex PCR, lists solely in-frame clones and lacks some. The sample comprises tens of thousands of clones, 90% of which are singletons, and roughly 3% rests with the top ten. Sequenced material: peripheral blood. The receptors derive from a human donor in a cohort sampled during active COVID-19.

The J gene is TRBJ2-7, the V gene TRBV3-1 (or the pseudogene TRBV3-2); D is perhaps TRBD2 (5 bases). This CDR3 spans 13 amino acids. V dropped 8 bases and J dropped 1 base, with 12 bases sitting between them. From germline, CDR1 is LGHDT and CDR2 YNNKEL (reference sequence). The CDR3 DNA reads TGTGCCAGCGGGAGCTATAGGTCCTACGAGCAGTACTTC. It yields the protein CASGSYRSYEQYF.

The rearrangement links TRBV9 to TRBJ2-7, with a weak D call TRBD1 (5 bases). The V end was cut by 0 bases, the J end by 7 bases, with 14 bases between. The CDR3 spans 14 residues. The germline CDR1 and CDR2 sequences are SGDLS and YYNGEE. The CDR3 bases are TGTGCCAGCAGCGTAGAACAGGCCGTGGGGGAGCAGTACTTC. Protein: CASSVEQAVGEQYF. Looking up the rest from reference TRBV9 and TRBJ2-7 gives the full variable domain: DSGVTQTPKHLITATGQRVTLRCSPRSGDLSVYWYQQSLDQGLQFLIQYYNGEERAKGNILERFSAQQFPDLHSELNLSSLELGDSALYFCASSVEQAVGEQYFGPGTRLTVT.

V and J are TRBV19 and TRBJ1-5, with a weak D call TRBD1 (5 bases). Per germline, CDR1 LNHDA and CDR2 SQIVND (reference sequence). V was trimmed by 6 bases and J by 3 bases, leaving 18 bases between them. This CDR3 has 16 residues. CDR3 sequence (DNA): TGTGCCAGTAGCACCATCAGGGTTTTGGACAATCAGCCCCAGCATTTT. This translates into CASSTIRVLDNQPQHF.

CDR3 DNA sequence: TGCGCCAGCAGCTTAACCTTACTAGCGGGGAGCTCCTACAATGAGCAGTTCTTC. Protein sequence: CASSLTLLAGSSYNEQFF. The genes are TRBV5-1 and TRBJ2-1; 10 bases agree with TRBD2. V dropped 2 bases and J dropped 0; count of bases not matched to a gene: 8. The CDR3 is 18 residues long. Germline lookup yields CDR1 SGHRS and CDR2 YFSETQ. The full variable domain, rest sourced from reference TRBV5-1 and TRBJ2-1, is KAGVTQTPRYLIKTRGQQVTLSCSPISGHRSVSWYQQTPGQGLQFLFEYFSETQRNKGNFPGRFSGRQFSNSRSEMNVSTLELGDSALYLCASSLTLLAGSSYNEQFFGPGTRLTVL.

The V call is TRBV4-1, the J call TRBJ2-3; 10 positions agree with TRBD2. The CDR3 sequence is 15 residues long. Trimming removed 4 bases from V and 5 bases from J; junction bases left unmatched: 6. Germline loops: CDR1 MGHRA, CDR2 YSYEKL. CDR3 sequence (DNA): TGCGCCAGCAGCCCCTCTTGGACTAGCGGAGATACGCAGTATTTT. It yields the protein CASSPSWTSGDTQYF.

The V call is TRBV11-2, the J call TRBJ1-5, with unresolved D. The CDR3 has 14 amino acids. Germline assignment: CDR1 SGHAT and CDR2 FQNNGV. The V and J ends lost 1 base and 5 bases respectively, with 9 bases between them. DNA of the CDR3: TGTGCCAGCAGCTTAGCTTTAAGAGATCAGCCCCAGCATTTT. Translating it yields CASSLALRDQPQHF.

This rearrangement joins TRBV6-5 to TRBJ2-1; D is possibly TRBD2 (5 bases). The germline V and J ends were trimmed by 2 bases and 10 bases, with 21 bases remaining between them. The CDR3 has 16 amino acids. From germline, CDR1 is MNHEY and CDR2 SVGAGI. The CDR3 sequence is CASSYGRLARGEEQFF. The DNA of the CDR3 is TGTGCCAGCAGTTACGGTAGGCTAGCTCGCGGAGAAGAGCAGTTCTTC.

As regards this clone: The same CDR3 can be traced to other DNA sequences in this sample. The chain employs TRBV6-5 and TRBJ2-7; TRBD2 might be the D (6 bases). The CDR3 is 15 amino acids. Trimming shortened V by 6 bases and J by 2 bases, and 17 bases separated the two germline ends. CDR1 and CDR2 from the germline V gene are MNHEY and SVGAGI. The CDR3 loop is CASSYGTGATYEQYF. The CDR3 DNA reads TGTGCCAGCAGCTACGGCACGGGAGCTACCTACGAGCAGTACTTC.

The chain is built from TRBV4-1 and TRBJ1-6, with D possibly TRBD1 on 5 matching bases. This CDR3 is built from 17 residues. CDR1 MGHRA and CDR2 YSYEKL come from the germline V gene. V lost 0 bases and J lost 0, with 9 bases in between. The CDR3 nucleotides read TGCGCCAGCAGCCAAGATGAGACAGACTCCTATAATTCACCCCTCCACTTT. This gives the protein CASSQDETDSYNSPLHF.

The CDR3 loop reads CASSLAAGDGYTF. The DNA of the CDR3 is TGTGCCAGCAGTTTAGCGGCAGGGGACGGCTACACCTTC. V usage is TRBV12-3 or TRBV12-4 and J usage is TRBJ1-2, with D possibly being TRBD1 (6 bases). The CDR3 has 13 amino acids. The V gene lost 0 bases and the J gene lost 8 bases, with 10 bases spanning the gap.

The V and J genes are TRBV11-2 and TRBJ2-1, with 10 bases identical to TRBD2. The CDR3 sequence is 19 residues long. V was pared by 1 base and J by 3 bases, with 12 bases of the junction left unmatched. Germline assignment: CDR1 SGHAT and CDR2 FQNNGV. The DNA for the CDR3 is TGTGCCAGCAGCTTAGGGGGTAGGAGCGGGAGGGCCCTCTACAATGAGCAGTTCTTC. Translated: CASSLGGRSGRALYNEQFF.

V and J are TRBV5-1 and TRBJ1-4; 8 bases map to TRBD1. The CDR3 consists of 14 residues. Germline V gene sequence: CDR1 SGHRS, CDR2 YFSETQ. With V trimmed by 5 bases and J by 3 bases, 3 bases remained unmatched. The CDR3 sequence: CASRDRVANEKLFF. The CDR3 nucleotides read TGCGCCAGCAGGGACAGGGTGGCTAATGAAAAACTGTTTTTT.

The genes are TRBV28 and TRBJ1-2; no firm D call. V lost 6 bases, J lost 0 bases, and 11 bases lay in between. From germline, CDR1 is MDHEN and CDR2 SYDVKM. CDR3 length equals 14 residues. CDR3 region: CASSRTPTNYGYTF. CDR3 DNA sequence: TGTGCCAGCAGCCGGACTCCCACTAACTATGGCTACACCTTC.

The rearrangement links TRBV11-2 to TRBJ2-6; TRBD2 might be the D (6 bases). The CDR3 runs to 16 residues. Germline CDR1 is SGHAT and CDR2 is FQNNGV. Trimming pared 5 bases from V and 2 bases from J, leaving 13 bases between. The CDR3 bases are TGTGCCAGCAGCCTAAGTTCGGGGGCTGGGGCCAACGTCCTGACTTTC. Its protein is CASSLSSGAGANVLTF. Filled out from reference TRBV11-2 and TRBJ2-6, the complete variable domain reads EAGVAQSPRYKIIEKRQSVAFWCNPISGHATLYWYQQILGQGPKLLIQFQNNGVVDDSQLPKDRFSAERLKGVDSTLKIQPAKLEDSAVYLCASSLSSGAGANVLTFGAGSRLTVL.

The genes are TRBV7-6 and TRBJ2-6; D is unclear. The CDR3 is 16 residues long. From germline, CDR1 is SGHVS and CDR2 FNYEAQ. V was clipped by 5 bases and J by 1 base, with 12 bases between them. The CDR3 nucleotides are TGTGCCAGCAGCCCGTACCGGGTATCTGGGGCCAACGTCCTGACTTTC. This translates into CASSPYRVSGANVLTF.

This rearrangement joins TRBV11-2 to TRBJ2-2; maybe TRBD2 (5 bases). The V end was cut by 3 bases, the J end by 7 bases, with 9 bases between. Germline CDR1 SGHAT, CDR2 FQNNGV. The CDR3 consists of 13 residues. The CDR3 region is CASSFDRGGELFF. The CDR3 DNA follows: TGTGCCAGCAGCTTCGATCGGGGCGGGGAGCTGTTTTTT.

J is TRBJ1-2 and V is TRBV15; 12 bases agree with TRBD1. CDR3 length: 15 amino acids. Germline V gives CDR1 LNHNV, CDR2 YYDKDF (reference sequence). With V trimmed by 7 bases and J by 4 bases, 7 bases remained unmatched. The CDR3: CATTTGTGGAYGYTF. In nucleotides, the CDR3 is TGTGCCACCACAACAGGGACAGGGGGCGCCTATGGCTACACCTTC. The whole variable domain, remainder taken from reference TRBV15 and TRBJ1-2, is DAMVIQNPRYQVTQFGKPVTLSCSQTLNHNVMYWYQQKSSQAPKLLFHYYDKDFNNEADTPDNFQSRRPNTSFCFLDIRSPGLGDTAMYLCATTTGTGGAYGYTFGSGTRLTVV.

The rearrangement links TRBV7-8 to TRBJ2-7, with 8 bases fitting TRBD1. The V and J ends lost 5 bases and 5 bases, in that order; junction bases with no gene match: 11. CDR3 length: 15 amino acids. CDR1 and CDR2 (germline): SGHVS, FQNEAQ. The CDR3 sequence is CASSRYRTGRDEQYF. DNA for the CDR3: TGTGCCAGCAGCCGATATAGGACAGGGCGGGACGAGCAGTACTTC.

The chain uses TRBV14 and TRBJ2-7; D is unclear. The CDR3 runs 15 residues. Germline CDR1 reads SGHDN; CDR2 reads FVKESK. V lost 3 bases to trimming and J lost 5 bases, with 17 bases between them. The CDR3 sequence: CASSQQRGLVDEQYF. CDR3 sequence (DNA): TGTGCCAGCAGCCAGCAGCGAGGTCTAGTCGACGAGCAGTACTTC.

This chain connects TRBV29-1 to TRBJ2-7, with TRBD1 matching 8 bases. This CDR3 is 15 amino acids long. Germline V gene lookup returns CDR1 SQVTM and CDR2 ANQGSEA. The V and J ends lost 3 bases and 3 bases, in that order; junction bases with no gene match: 10. The CDR3 here is CSVEVPGQELYEQYF. For the CDR3, the DNA is TGCAGCGTTGAGGTCCCGGGACAGGAGCTCTACGAGCAGTACTTC.

This sequence joins TRBV18 and TRBJ2-7, with TRBD2 matching over 8 bases. Germline CDR1 KGHSH, CDR2 LQKENI. The CDR3 runs 13 residues. V trimming: 3 bases; J trimming: 4 bases; junction bases outside the gene matches: 2. CDR3 bases: TGTGCCAGCTCACCGACTAGCGCATACGAGCAGTACTTC. Amino acid sequence: CASSPTSAYEQYF.